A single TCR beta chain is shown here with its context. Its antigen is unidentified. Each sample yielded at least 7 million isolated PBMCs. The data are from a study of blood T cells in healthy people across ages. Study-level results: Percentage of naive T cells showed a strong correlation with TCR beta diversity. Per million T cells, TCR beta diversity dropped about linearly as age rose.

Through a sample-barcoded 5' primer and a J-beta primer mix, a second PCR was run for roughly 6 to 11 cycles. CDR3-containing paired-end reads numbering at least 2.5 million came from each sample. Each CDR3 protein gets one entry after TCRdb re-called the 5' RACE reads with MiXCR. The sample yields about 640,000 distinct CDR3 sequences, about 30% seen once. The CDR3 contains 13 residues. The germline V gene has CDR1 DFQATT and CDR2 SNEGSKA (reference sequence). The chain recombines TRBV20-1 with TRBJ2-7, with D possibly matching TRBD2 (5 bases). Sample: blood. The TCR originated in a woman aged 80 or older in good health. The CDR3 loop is CSTRLISSYEQYF. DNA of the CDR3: TGCAGCACTAGGTTAATTTCATCCTACGAGCAGTACTTC.